The T cell receptor (beta chain) described here comes from a study of blood T cell repertoires in COVID-19. Study-level background: Samples representing acute and convalescent COVID-19 were sourced from the United States, Italy and Spain.

Germline values: CDR1 MNHEY, CDR2 SMNVEV (reference sequence). The germline V and J ends were trimmed by 3 bases and 6 bases, with 10 bases remaining between them. The CDR3 is 13 residues long. As handled by the study authors: Estimated nucleated cell counts came from reference gene primer amplification. Here immunoSEQ multiplex PCR was the method, and the copy in TCRdb shows in-frame clones only, minus some. V and J calls and clone size come straight from that table; D and trimming were deduced from the DNA. Among roughly 200,000 clones listed, around nine tenths were seen once. The receptor was derived from a man aged 60-69 years who had recovered from COVID-19. The chain employs TRBV27 and TRBJ2-3, with a possible D match to TRBD2 (5 bases). Sequenced input: peripheral blood. The CDR3 region is CASSFGVGDTQYF. CDR3 in DNA: TGTGCCAGCAGTTTCGGGGTCGGGGATACGCAGTATTTT.